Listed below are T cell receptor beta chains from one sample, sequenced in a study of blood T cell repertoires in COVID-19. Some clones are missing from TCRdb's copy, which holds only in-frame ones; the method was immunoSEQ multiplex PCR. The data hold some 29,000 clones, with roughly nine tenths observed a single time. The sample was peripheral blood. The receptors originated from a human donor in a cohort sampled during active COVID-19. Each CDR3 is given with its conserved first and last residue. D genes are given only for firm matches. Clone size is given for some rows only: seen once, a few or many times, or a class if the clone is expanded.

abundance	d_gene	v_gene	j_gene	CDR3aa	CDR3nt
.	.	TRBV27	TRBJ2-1	CASGRGYNEQFF	TGTGCCAGCGGTAGGGGTTACAATGAGCAGTTCTTC
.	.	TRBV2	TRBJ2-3	CASIGGPTDTQYF	TGTGCCAGCATAGGGGGACCCACAGATACGCAGTATTTT
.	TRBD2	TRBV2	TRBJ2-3	CASRRGGLGTDTQYF	TGTGCCAGCCGACGGGGAGGACTAGGGACAGATACGCAGTATTTT
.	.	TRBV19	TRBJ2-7	CASSREGEGYEQYF	TGTGCCAGTAGCCGTGAGGGGGAGGGCTACGAGCAGTACTTC
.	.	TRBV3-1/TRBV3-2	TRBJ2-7	CASSQVSAGTMYF	TGTGCCAGCAGCCAAGTAAGCGCGGGGACGATGTACTTC
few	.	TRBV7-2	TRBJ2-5	CASSLGGGVQETQYF	TGTGCCAGCAGCTTAGGCGGGGGCGTCCAAGAGACCCAGTACTTC
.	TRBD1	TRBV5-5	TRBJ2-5	CASSLNRGFQETQYF	TGTGCCAGCAGCTTGAACAGGGGGTTTCAAGAGACCCAGTACTTC
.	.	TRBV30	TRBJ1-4	CAWRGDSGSEIEKLFF	TGTGCCTGGAGAGGGGATTCGGGCAGTGAAATAGAAAAACTGTTTTTT
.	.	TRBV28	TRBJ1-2	CASSPYRANYGYTF	TGTGCCAGCAGTCCCTACAGGGCAAACTATGGCTACACCTTC
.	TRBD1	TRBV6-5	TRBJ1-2	CASSYRQGYGYTF	TGTGCCAGCAGTTACCGACAGGGCTATGGCTACACCTTC
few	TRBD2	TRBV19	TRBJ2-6	CASSGGTSGANVLTF	TGTGCCAGTTCCGGGGGGACCTCTGGGGCCAACGTCCTGACTTTC
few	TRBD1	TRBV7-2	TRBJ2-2	CASSLWDSATGELFF	TGTGCCAGCAGCCTCTGGGACAGCGCCACCGGGGAGCTGTTTTTT
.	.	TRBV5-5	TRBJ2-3	CASSSRARQNTDTQYF	TGTGCCAGCAGCTCCAGGGCTAGACAAAACACAGATACGCAGTATTTT
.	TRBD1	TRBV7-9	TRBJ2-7	CASSLAGQGFEQYF	TGTGCCAGCAGCTTAGCGGGACAGGGGTTCGAGCAGTACTTC
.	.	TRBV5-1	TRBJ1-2	CASSLEAAYYGYTF	TGCGCCAGCAGCTTGGAGGCAGCGTACTATGGCTACACCTTC
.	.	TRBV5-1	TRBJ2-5	CASSLFRGQETQYF	TGCGCCAGCAGCTTGTTCAGAGGCCAAGAGACCCAGTACTTC
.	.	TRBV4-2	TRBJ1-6	CASSQSQGTGYSPLHF	TGTGCCAGCAGCCAATCCCAGGGGACCGGGTATTCACCCCTCCACTTT
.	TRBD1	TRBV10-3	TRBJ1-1	CAISTGVNTEAFF	TGTGCCATCTCTACAGGGGTTAACACTGAAGCTTTCTTT
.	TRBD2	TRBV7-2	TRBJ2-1	CASSLVSSGGNEQFF	TGTGCCAGCAGCTTAGTCTCTAGCGGGGGCAATGAGCAGTTCTTC
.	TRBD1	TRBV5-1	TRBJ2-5	CASSLGTGGGETQYF	TGCGCCAGCAGCTTAGGGACAGGGGGCGGAGAGACCCAGTACTTC
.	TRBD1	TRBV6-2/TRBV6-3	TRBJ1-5	CASSYETGTYSNQPQHF	TGTGCCAGCAGTTACGAGACAGGGACCTATAGCAATCAGCCCCAGCATTTT
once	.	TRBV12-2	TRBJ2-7	CASRLECPGGRHEQYF	TGTGCAAGTCGCTTAGAGTGCCCTGGGGGCCGGCACGAGCAGTACTTC
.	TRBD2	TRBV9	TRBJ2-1	CASSVEGLAGVSYNEQFF	TGTGCCAGCAGCGTAGAAGGACTAGCGGGGGTCTCCTACAATGAGCAGTTCTTC
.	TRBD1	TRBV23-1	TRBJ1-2	CASSLRGRFDGYTF	TGCGCCAGCAGTCTGAGGGGGCGCTTCGATGGCTACACCTTC
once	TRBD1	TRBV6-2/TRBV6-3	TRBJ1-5	CASSYSTLTGSVYQPQHF	TGTGCCAGCAGTTACTCGACCCTGACAGGGTCTGTATATCAGCCCCAGCATTTT
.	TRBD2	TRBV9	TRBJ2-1	CASSPSTGGNSYNEQFF	TGTGCCAGCAGCCCTTCAACGGGGGGGAATTCCTACAATGAGCAGTTCTTC
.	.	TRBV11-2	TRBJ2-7	CASSLGARASYEQYF	TGTGCCAGCAGCTTAGGGGCCAGGGCTTCATACGAGCAGTACTTC
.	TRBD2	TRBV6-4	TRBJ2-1	CASSTLAGGYNEQFF	TGTGCCAGCAGCACACTAGCGGGGGGATACAATGAGCAGTTCTTC
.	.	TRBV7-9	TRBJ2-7	CASSLLQGSYEQYF	TGTGCCAGCAGCTTACTACAGGGTTCGTACGAGCAGTACTTC
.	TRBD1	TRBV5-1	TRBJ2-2	CASSLLEPGQGTGELFF	TGCGCCAGCAGCTTGCTGGAACCGGGACAGGGCACCGGGGAGCTGTTTTTT
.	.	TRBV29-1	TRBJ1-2	CSVVGGGLFGYTF	TGCAGCGTTGTGGGAGGGGGTCTGTTTGGCTACACCTTC
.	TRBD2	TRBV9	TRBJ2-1	CASSVEVAGGNNEQFF	TGTGCCAGCAGCGTAGAAGTAGCGGGGGGGAACAATGAGCAGTTCTTC
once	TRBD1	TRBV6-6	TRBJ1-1	CASRPMAGTANTEAFF	TGTGCCAGCAGGCCGATGGCTGGGACAGCGAACACTGAAGCTTTCTTT
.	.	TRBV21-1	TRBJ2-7	CASSGRGQYF	TGTGCCAGCAGCGGGAGGGGGCAGTACTTC
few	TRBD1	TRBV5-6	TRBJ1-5	CASSLTGGDNQPQHF	TGTGCCAGCAGTCTCACAGGGGGCGATAATCAGCCCCAGCATTTT
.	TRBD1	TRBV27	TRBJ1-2	CASRQRVGGRWSIPNYGYTF	TGTGCCAGCAGACAAAGAGTAGGGGGCCGCTGGAGTATACCTAACTATGGCTACACCTTC
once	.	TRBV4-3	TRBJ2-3	CASSQLASPDTQYF	TGCGCCAGCAGCCAGCTAGCGTCCCCAGATACGCAGTATTTT
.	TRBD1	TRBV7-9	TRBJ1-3	CASSFPTGDPGNTIYF	TGTGCCAGCAGCTTCCCGACAGGGGACCCTGGAAACACCATATATTTT
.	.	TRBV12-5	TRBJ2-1	CASGLVLGGLYNEQFF	TGTGCTAGTGGTTTGGTACTCGGTGGTCTCTACAATGAGCAGTTCTTC
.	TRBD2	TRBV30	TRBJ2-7	CAWRGGNSYEQYF	TGTGCCTGGCGGGGGGGAAACTCCTACGAGCAGTACTTC
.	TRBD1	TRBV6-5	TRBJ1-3	CASSPGQGSGNTIYF	TGTGCCAGCAGCCCGGGACAGGGCTCTGGAAACACCATATATTTT
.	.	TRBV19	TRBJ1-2	CASSITGITPNYGYTF	TGTGCCAGTAGTATAACAGGAATAACACCTAACTATGGCTACACCTTC
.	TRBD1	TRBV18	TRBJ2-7	CASSLTGQGEGWQYF	TGTGCCAGCTCACTTACCGGACAGGGGGAGGGCTGGCAGTACTTC
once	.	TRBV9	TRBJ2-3	CASTGGGGLGTDTQYF	TGTGCCAGCACCGGGGGAGGCGGGCTAGGCACAGATACGCAGTATTTT
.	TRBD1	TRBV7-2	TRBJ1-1	CASSSRAGTGLLHTEAFF	TGTGCCAGCAGCTCCCGGGCGGGGACAGGGCTCCTACACACTGAAGCTTTCTTT
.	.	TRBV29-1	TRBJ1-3	CSVGVYSGNTIYF	TGCAGCGTTGGTGTATACTCTGGAAACACCATATATTTT
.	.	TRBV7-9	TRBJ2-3	CASSLARADSTDTQYF	TGTGCCAGCAGCTTAGCGCGGGCCGATTCCACAGATACGCAGTATTTT
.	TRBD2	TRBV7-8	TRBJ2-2	CATPSGGGWTGELFF	TGTGCCACCCCCAGTGGGGGGGGATGGACCGGGGAGCTGTTTTTT
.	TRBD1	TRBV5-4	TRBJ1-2	CASSLEQGARYGYTF	TGTGCCAGCAGCTTGGAACAGGGGGCGCGTTATGGCTACACCTTC
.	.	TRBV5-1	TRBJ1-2	CASSPAGEGYGYTF	TGCGCCAGCAGCCCGGCAGGGGAGGGCTATGGCTACACCTTC
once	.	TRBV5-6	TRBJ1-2	CATSLGHVNYGYTF	TGTGCCACATCGCTCGGACACGTAAACTATGGCTACACCTTC
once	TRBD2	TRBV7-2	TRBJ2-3	CASSRARTSLTDTQYF	TGTGCCAGCAGCCGCGCCCGGACTAGTCTCACAGATACGCAGTATTTT
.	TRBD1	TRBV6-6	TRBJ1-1	CASSYRDRGRTEAFF	TGTGCCAGCAGTTACCGGGACAGGGGAAGGACTGAAGCTTTCTTT
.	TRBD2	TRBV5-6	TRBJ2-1	CASSLGAFSGGANEQFF	TGTGCCAGCAGCTTGGGAGCGTTCAGCGGGGGGGCCAATGAGCAGTTCTTC
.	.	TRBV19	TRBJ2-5	CAIKTQYF	TGTGCCATTAAGACCCAGTACTTC